Each of the 3 T cell receptor beta chains below was sequenced from the same sample in a study of blood T cell repertoires in COVID-19. Sequencing used immunoSEQ multiplex PCR; TCRdb keeps in-frame clones, though not all of them. The repertoire has around 270,000 clones, about 80% of them found once; the top ten carry approximately 14%. Source material: peripheral blood. The receptors derive from a person aged 65-85 years with COVID-19, enrolled during active disease.

This clone appeared once. V gene TRBV25-1 combines with J gene TRBJ1-5; no clear D gene. The V gene lost 1 base and the J gene lost 6 bases, with 10 bases spanning the gap. This CDR3 is 14 amino acids long. From germline, CDR1 is MGHDK and CDR2 SYGVNS. The CDR3 coding sequence is TGTGCCAGCAGTGAATCGACTGAACCTCAGCCCCAGCATTTT. Protein sequence: CASSESTEPQPQHF.

The chain links TRBV4-3 to TRBJ2-7, with 7 bases fitting TRBD2. In germline, CDR1 is LGHNA, CDR2 YSLEER. This CDR3 contains 15 residues. Losses at the gene ends were 1 base for V and 0 bases for J; bases not matched to a gene: 3. This CDR3 is CASSQVGGSSYEQYF. CDR3 bases: TGCGCCAGCAGCCAAGTGGGCGGGAGCTCCTACGAGCAGTACTTC.

The rearrangement joins TRBV6-1 to TRBJ2-3; D might be TRBD2 (6 bases). Germline V lookup: CDR1 MNHNS, CDR2 SASEGT. The V gene lost 2 bases and the J gene lost 6 bases, with 12 bases spanning the gap. CDR3 size: 14 residues. CDR3 in amino acids: CASSEPGEVDTQYF. CDR3 nucleotide sequence: TGTGCCAGCAGTGAACCGGGAGAGGTGGATACGCAGTATTTT.